Below, 5 T cell receptor beta chains from the same sample are listed, as sequenced in a study of blood T cell repertoires in COVID-19. The protocol was immunoSEQ multiplex PCR, while the TCRdb copy is restricted to in-frame clones and leaves out a portion. The sample holds 200,000 to 250,000 clones; approximately 90% are singletons and the top ten take over 0.75%. Sequencing was performed on peripheral blood. These receptors were collected from a man between 60 and 75 years old with COVID-19, enrolled during active disease.

This chain joins TRBV2 and TRBJ1-6; 7 bases align to TRBD1. The germline V gene has CDR1 SNHLY and CDR2 FYNNEI. V lost 7 bases to trimming and J lost 11 bases; unmatched junction nucleotides: 14. The CDR3 contains 15 residues. In DNA, the CDR3 is TGTGCCAGCAATCGTCTGACAGGGACGCTGACACCCCTCCACTTT. It is translated as CASNRLTGTLTPLHF.

The rearrangement joins TRBV19 to TRBJ1-3; 9 positions match TRBD1. Germline V lookup: CDR1 LNHDA, CDR2 SQIVND (reference sequence). The CDR3 has 13 residues. J lost 4 bases, V lost 8 bases, and 3 bases had no gene match. The CDR3 DNA reads as TGTGCCAGTGGGGGACAGGGAGGAAACACCATATATTTT. This gives the protein CASGGQGGNTIYF.

The chain recombines TRBV18 with TRBJ1-6; 7 positions agree with TRBD1. Germline V lookup: CDR1 KGHSH, CDR2 LQKENI. The CDR3 runs to 15 residues. V was pared by 3 bases and J by 9 bases, with 8 bases of the junction left unmatched. DNA for the CDR3: TGTGCCAGCTCACCGGTAGACAGGGTGGTTTCACCCCTCCACTTT. It specifies CASSPVDRVVSPLHF.

The chain couples TRBV7-2 to TRBJ2-7, with D possibly being TRBD2 (7 bases). Trimming removed 5 bases from V and 2 bases from J, with 16 bases in between. Germline V CDR1 and CDR2: SGHTA, FQGNSA. This CDR3 is 15 amino acids long. CDR3 nucleotide sequence: TGTGCCAGCAGCCCCTTTGGCGGGGGCCCCTACGAGCAGTACTTC. This encodes CASSPFGGGPYEQYF.

The chain recombines TRBV5-1 with TRBJ1-1; 11 bases fit TRBD1. CDR1 SGHRS and CDR2 YFSETQ come from the germline V gene. V shed 4 bases, J shed 2 bases, and the junction held 4 bases outside the gene matches. There are 15 residues in the CDR3. The CDR3 DNA follows: TGCGCCAGCAGCCGGACAGGGGGCGTTAACACTGAAGCTTTCTTT. It specifies CASSRTGGVNTEAFF.